This T cell receptor (beta chain) was sequenced for a study of cytomegalovirus exposure and HLA in healthy donors. In the study overall: Around four fifths of approximately 400 genotyped donors fell in the Caucasian-associated ancestry cluster.

13 Jbeta primers and 60 Vbeta primers were used for the PCR. TCRdb keeps only in-frame clones here, not all; method: immunoSEQ multiplex PCR. The sample lists 150,000 to 200,000 clones, more than 70% occurring once. Germline V gives CDR1 SGHRS, CDR2 YFSETQ. Trimming cost V 4 bases and J 3 bases; bases outside gene matches: 12. The CDR3 totals 17 residues. Study-wide results and caveats: A later analysis linked some 17,000 TCR beta sequences to HLA alleles at 0.05 false discovery rate. In a later analysis, HLA-associated TCR beta chains were more clonally expanded than equally common others.

Remarks on this clone: What it binds is not known.

This sequence was found in a boy younger than 18 in good health and CMV-seronegative. Sequencing input: PBMCs. The V and J genes are TRBV5-1 and TRBJ2-1, with 8 bases identical to TRBD2. For the CDR3, the DNA is TGCGCCAGCAGCCTGGCGTCGAGCGGGAGCGGCTACAATGAGCAGTTCTTC. This codes for CASSLASSGSGYNEQFF. Full variable domain (remainder filled in from reference TRBV5-1 and TRBJ2-1): KAGVTQTPRYLIKTRGQQVTLSCSPISGHRSVSWYQQTPGQGLQFLFEYFSETQRNKGNFPGRFSGRQFSNSRSEMNVSTLELGDSALYLCASSLASSGSGYNEQFFGPGTRLTVL.